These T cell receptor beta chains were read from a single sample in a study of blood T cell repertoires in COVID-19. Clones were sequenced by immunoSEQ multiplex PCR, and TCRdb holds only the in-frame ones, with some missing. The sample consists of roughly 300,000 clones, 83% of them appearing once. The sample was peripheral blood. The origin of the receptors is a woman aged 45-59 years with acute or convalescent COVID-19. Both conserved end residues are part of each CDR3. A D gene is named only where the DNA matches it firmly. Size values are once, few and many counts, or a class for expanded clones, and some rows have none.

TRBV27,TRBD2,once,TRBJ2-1,CASSLSGLAGEGPEQFF,TGTGCCAGCAGTTTGAGTGGGCTAGCGGGAGAAGGTCCCGAGCAGTTCTTC
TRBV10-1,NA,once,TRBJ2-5,CASSGRAAQETQYF,TGCGCCAGCAGTGGTCGAGCGGCGCAAGAGACCCAGTACTTC
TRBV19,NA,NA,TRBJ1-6,CASSMPNQGRINSPLHF,TGTGCCAGTAGTATGCCCAACCAGGGCAGGATAAATTCACCCCTCCACTTT
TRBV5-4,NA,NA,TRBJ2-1,CASSTGVSVFNEQFF,TGTGCCAGCAGCACCGGAGTCAGCGTATTCAATGAGCAGTTCTTC
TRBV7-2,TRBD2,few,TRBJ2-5,CASSLALAGVQETQYF,TGTGCCAGCAGCTTAGCGCTCGCGGGGGTCCAAGAGACCCAGTACTTC
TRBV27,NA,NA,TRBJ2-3,CASRREPPTDTQYF,TGTGCCAGCAGGAGGGAGCCCCCTACAGATACGCAGTATTTT
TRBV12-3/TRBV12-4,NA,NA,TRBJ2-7,CASSLTDEQYF,TGTGCCAGCAGTTTAACAGACGAGCAGTACTTC
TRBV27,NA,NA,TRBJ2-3,CASSLPGTDTQYF,TGTGCCAGCAGTTTGCCGGGAACAGATACGCAGTATTTT
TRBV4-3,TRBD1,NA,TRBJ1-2,CASSPGDRVEGYTF,TGCGCCAGCAGCCCAGGGGACAGGGTAGAGGGCTACACCTTC
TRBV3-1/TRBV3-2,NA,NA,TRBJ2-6,CASSQVRVSGANVLTF,TGTGCCAGCAGCCAAGTCAGGGTCTCTGGGGCCAACGTCCTGACTTTC
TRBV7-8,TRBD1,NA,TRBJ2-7,CASSLGQGGGEQYF,TGTGCCAGCAGCTTGGGACAGGGAGGAGGCGAGCAGTACTTC
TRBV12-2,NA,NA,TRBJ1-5,CASRLRDRLPQPQHF,TGTGCAAGTCGCCTCCGGGACAGATTGCCCCAGCCCCAGCATTTT
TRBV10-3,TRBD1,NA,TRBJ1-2,CAISESDRGRGYTF,TGTGCCATCAGTGAGTCTGACAGGGGGCGAGGCTACACCTTC
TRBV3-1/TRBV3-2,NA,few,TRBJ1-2,CASSQDRLAYYGYTF,TGTGCCAGCAGCCAAGATCGGCTAGCTTATTATGGCTACACCTTC
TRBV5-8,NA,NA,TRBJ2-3,CASSPTQRTDTQYF,TGTGCCAGCAGCCCAACACAGCGGACAGATACGCAGTATTTT
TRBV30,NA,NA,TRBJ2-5,CAWNPTGLGETQYF,TGTGCCTGGAACCCCACAGGGCTCGGAGAGACCCAGTACTTC
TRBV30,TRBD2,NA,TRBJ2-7,CAWSGGGSYEQYF,TGTGCCTGGAGTGGCGGCGGGAGTTACGAGCAGTACTTC
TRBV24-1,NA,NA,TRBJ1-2,CATSDPLAGKAPIPYYGYTF,TGTGCCACCAGTGACCCTTTGGCAGGGAAGGCGCCGATCCCCTATTATGGCTACACCTTC
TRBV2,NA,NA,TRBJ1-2,CASGTSYGYTF,TGTGCCAGCGGGACATCCTATGGCTACACCTTC
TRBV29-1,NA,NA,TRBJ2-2,CSVPHTGELFF,TGCAGCGTCCCTCACACCGGGGAGCTGTTTTTT
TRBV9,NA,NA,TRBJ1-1,CASSSGATEAFF,TGTGCCAGCAGCTCAGGGGCCACTGAAGCTTTCTTT
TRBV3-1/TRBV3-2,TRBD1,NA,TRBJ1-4,CASSYGQGAYTNEKLFF,TGTGCCAGCAGCTATGGACAGGGGGCGTACACTAATGAAAAACTGTTTTTT
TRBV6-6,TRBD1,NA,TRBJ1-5,CASSEQGGSNQPQHF,TGTGCCAGCAGTGAGCAGGGGGGAAGCAATCAGCCCCAGCATTTT
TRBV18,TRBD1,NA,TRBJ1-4,CASSGDRQNEKLFF,TGTGCCAGCTCTGGGGACAGGCAGAATGAAAAACTGTTTTTT
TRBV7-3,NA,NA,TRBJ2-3,CASSLTDTDTQYF,TGTGCCAGCAGCTTGACAGACACAGATACGCAGTATTTT
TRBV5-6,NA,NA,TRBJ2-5,CASSSYQDSRAPQETQYF,TGTGCCAGCAGCTCCTACCAGGACAGTCGGGCCCCCCAAGAGACCCAGTACTTC
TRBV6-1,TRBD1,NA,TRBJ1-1,CASSEAISSGGADTEAFF,TGTGCCAGCAGTGAAGCGATCTCTTCAGGGGGCGCGGACACTGAAGCTTTCTTT
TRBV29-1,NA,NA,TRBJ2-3,CSVWKREKTVDTQYF,TGCAGCGTCTGGAAAAGAGAAAAGACAGTAGATACGCAGTATTTT
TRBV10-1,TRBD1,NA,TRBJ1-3,CASSVDRAGNTIYF,TGCGCCAGCAGTGTGGACAGGGCTGGAAACACCATATATTTT
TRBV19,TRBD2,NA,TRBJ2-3,CASSSGRGGDTQYF,TGTGCCAGTAGTAGCGGGAGGGGCGGAGATACGCAGTATTTT
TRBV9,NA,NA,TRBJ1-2,CASSVSGQLGYTF,TGTGCCAGCAGCGTGTCAGGTCAACTCGGCTACACCTTC
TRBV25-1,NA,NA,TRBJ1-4,CASRRTGSFGEKLFF,TGTGCCAGCAGACGAACAGGGTCCTTTGGTGAAAAACTGTTTTTT
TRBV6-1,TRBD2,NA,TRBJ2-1,CASSFASGKMEQFF,TGTGCCAGCAGTTTCGCTAGCGGGAAGATGGAGCAGTTCTTC
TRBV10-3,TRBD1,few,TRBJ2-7,CAISEWDRSGEQYF,TGTGCCATCAGTGAGTGGGACAGGAGTGGGGAGCAGTACTTC
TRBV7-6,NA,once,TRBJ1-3,CASSQAPGASGNTIYF,TGTGCCAGCAGCCAGGCCCCAGGCGCCTCTGGAAACACCATATATTTT
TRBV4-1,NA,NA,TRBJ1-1,CASSQDSRQEDTEAFF,TGCGCCAGCAGCCAAGATTCGAGGCAGGAGGACACTGAAGCTTTCTTT
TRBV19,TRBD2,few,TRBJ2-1,CASSMRLAGVDNEQFF,TGTGCCAGTAGTATGAGACTAGCGGGGGTTGACAATGAGCAGTTCTTC
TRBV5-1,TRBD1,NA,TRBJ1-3,CASSPLTGGSGNTIYF,TGCGCCAGCAGCCCCCTTACAGGGGGCTCAGGAAACACCATATATTTT
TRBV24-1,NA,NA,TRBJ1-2,CATSDRSRGFYYGYTF,TGTGCCACCAGTGATAGGTCTCGGGGTTTTTACTATGGCTACACCTTC
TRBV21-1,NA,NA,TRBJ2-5,CASSGGLRTWETQYF,TGTGCCAGCAGCGGGGGACTCCGAACATGGGAGACCCAGTACTTC
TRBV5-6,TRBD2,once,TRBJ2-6,CASSPSSGLSGANVLTF,TGTGCCAGCAGCCCCTCTAGCGGGCTCTCTGGGGCCAACGTCCTGACTTTC